The clone carrying this TCR beta chain was seen at least ten times. These data are taken from a study of Graves' ophthalmopathy and Graves' hyperthyroidism. The CDR3 has 13 residues. Germline V gene lookup returns CDR1 DFQATT and CDR2 SNEGSKA (reference sequence). Trimming cost V 1 base and J 9 bases, with 10 bases left between them. RNA transcripts served as template for amplifying TCR beta CDR3 sequences. Scientists carried out first-round RT-PCR using HTBI primers and then a second-round multiplex PCR. TCRdb processed the multiplex PCR reads anew with MiXCR; each CDR3 protein has one entry. The table lists over a million distinct CDR3 sequences, around a third of them singletons.

The origin of this receptor is an adult man with Graves' hyperthyroidism. This sequence joins TRBV20-1 and TRBJ1-6, with D possibly matching TRBD1 (5 bases). The sample comprised peripheral blood or thyroid tissue (not recorded which). The chain's CDR3 is CSARGVGGSPLHF. CDR3 coding DNA: TGCAGTGCTAGAGGCGTGGGGGGTTCACCCCTCCACTTT.